This entry features one TCR beta chain sequence. Germline CDR1 LGHNT, CDR2 FRNRAP. Deletions cut 5 bases from V and 7 bases from J, with 11 bases between. CDR3 size: 12 residues. Using immunoSEQ multiplex PCR, the repertoire was profiled, and TCRdb retains in-frame clones only, with some absent. The profile covers 40,000 or so clones, with approximately 83% appearing a single time and about 0.37% taken by the ten largest. The data are from a study of OX40 agonist ivuxolimab in advanced cancers. Overall study: Dosing consisted of intravenous ivuxolimab at 0.01 to 10 mg/kg every 2 weeks.

Source: CD4+ or CD8+ T cells sorted from blood, taken in a trial of the OX40 agonist ivuxolimab. The V call is TRBV12-5, the J call TRBJ1-1; the D is unclear. This TCR derives from an adult with an advanced solid tumor such as melanoma, head and neck, liver or kidney cancer. The CDR3 DNA reads as TGTGCTAGTGGTCCCGACCAGCGTGAAGCTTTCTTT. Residues: CASGPDQREAFF.